The entry below gives a single T cell receptor beta chain sequence along with its context. The sample belongs to a study of blood T cell repertoires in COVID-19. Whole-study context: Sites across the United States, Italy and Spain contributed samples from acute and convalescent COVID-19. The analysed material was cDNA or gDNA that came from T cells, B-cell-depleted T cells, or PBMCs.

Per germline, CDR1 SGHRS and CDR2 YFSETQ. There are 14 residues in the CDR3. V lost 0 bases to trimming and J lost 6 bases, with 10 bases between them. As originally analysed: Estimated nucleated cell counts came from reference gene primer amplification. The assay was immunoSEQ multiplex PCR, and TCRdb's table has in-frame clones only and misses some. V and J calls and clone size come straight from that table; D and trimming were deduced from the DNA. The profile shows about 48,000 clones, around 88% of them singletons. The chain is built from TRBV5-1 and TRBJ1-5; D possibly corresponds to TRBD1 (6 bases). Sequenced: peripheral blood. This TCR was sampled from a human donor in a cohort sampled during active COVID-19. The CDR3: CASSLGGGPQPQHF. CDR3 nucleotide sequence: TGCGCCAGCAGCTTGGGCGGGGGGCCTCAGCCCCAGCATTTT.